The 23 T cell receptor beta chains listed next were all sequenced from one sample in a study of cytomegalovirus exposure and HLA in healthy donors. The PCR ran on 60 Vbeta and 13 Jbeta primers. Some clones are missing from TCRdb's copy, which holds only in-frame ones; the method was immunoSEQ multiplex PCR. Counted here are a few hundred thousand clones, roughly 83% occurring once; the ten biggest clones make up roughly 1.5%. The sample was PBMCs. Receptors originate from a girl under 18 in good health and CMV-seronegative.

V usage is TRBV14 and J usage is TRBJ1-2, with no clear D. The ends were cut back, 1 base at V and 5 bases at J, with 17 bases in the middle. This CDR3 spans 16 amino acids. Germline V CDR1 and CDR2: SGHDN, FVKESK. The CDR3 region is CASSQVLGRPGYGYTF. The CDR3 coding sequence is TGTGCCAGCAGCCAAGTTTTGGGCCGCCCGGGGTATGGCTACACCTTC.

The chain recombines TRBV6-5 with TRBJ1-1; the D is unclear. V was trimmed by 2 bases and J by 6 bases, leaving 10 bases between them. Germline CDR1 and CDR2: MNHEY and SVGAGI. There are 13 residues in the CDR3. The CDR3 loop reads CASSYRAAAEAFF. The CDR3 region has the DNA TGTGCCAGCAGTTACCGGGCAGCGGCTGAAGCTTTCTTT.

This chain links TRBV20-1 with TRBJ2-1; D is unresolved. This CDR3 has 11 amino acids. CDR1 DFQATT and CDR2 SNEGSKA come from the germline V gene (reference sequence). Trimming pared 5 bases from V and 10 bases from J, leaving 12 bases between. The DNA for the CDR3 is TGCAGTGCTCCGAGAAATCGGGAGCAGTTCTTC. Its translation: CSAPRNREQFF.

In DNA form, the CDR3 reads TGTGCCAGCAGTGCGCAAACAGTGAACACTGAAGCTTTCTTT. Its protein is CASSAQTVNTEAFF. The chain joins TRBV2 to TRBJ1-1; D is ambiguous. The CDR3 contains 14 residues. In germline, CDR1 is SNHLY, CDR2 FYNNEI. V lost 4 bases and J 0 bases, leaving 9 bases between the germline ends.

In this sample, this clone turned up once. V and J are TRBV14 and TRBJ2-7; D perhaps matches TRBD2 (6 bases). The CDR3 is 15 residues long. Germline CDR1 SGHDN, CDR2 FVKESK. Trimming cost V 1 base and J 2 bases, with 12 bases left between them. In DNA form, the CDR3 reads TGTGCCAGCAGCCAAGGGACTACCAAGGCCTACGAGCAGTACTTC. Its protein product is CASSQGTTKAYEQYF. The full variable domain, in which reference TRBV14 and TRBJ2-7 provide the parts outside the CDR3, is EAGVTQFPSHSVIEKGQTVTLRCDPISGHDNLYWYRRVMGKEIKFLLHFVKESKQDESGMPNNRFLAERTGGTYSTLKVQPAELEDSGVYFCASSQGTTKAYEQYFGPGTRLTVT.

The chain uses TRBV7-8 and TRBJ2-3, with unresolved D. The CDR3 sequence is 16 residues long. V lost 0 bases, J lost 0 bases, and 10 bases lay in between. The germline CDR1 and CDR2 sequences are SGHVS and FQNEAQ. CDR3 in DNA: TGTGCCAGCAGCTTAGCGCTGGGCTTCAGCACAGATACGCAGTATTTT. As protein: CASSLALGFSTDTQYF. Full variable domain (remainder filled in from reference TRBV7-8 and TRBJ2-3): GAGVSQSPRYKVAKRGQDVALRCDPISGHVSLFWYQQALGQGPEFLTYFQNEAQLDKSGLPSDRFFAERPEGSVSTLKIQRTQQEDSAVYLCASSLALGFSTDTQYFGPGTRLTVL.

This clone was seen only a few times. The rearrangement uses TRBV7-2 and TRBJ1-2, with D maybe TRBD1 (5 bases). Germline CDR1 reads SGHTA; CDR2 reads FQGNSA. The CDR3 length is 12 residues. V lost 5 bases and J 6 bases, leaving 10 bases between the germline ends. The CDR3 reads CASSLRGDGYTF. In nucleotides, the CDR3 is TGTGCCAGCAGCCTCCGGGGGGATGGCTACACCTTC.

V is TRBV5-5 and J is TRBJ1-5; D uncertain. V lost 1 base and J 4 bases, leaving 12 bases between the germline ends. The CDR3 length is 15 residues. Per germline, CDR1 SGHKS and CDR2 YYEKEE (reference sequence). CDR3: CASSLTPVGNQPQHF. DNA of the CDR3: TGTGCCAGCAGCTTGACGCCAGTTGGTAATCAGCCCCAGCATTTT.

CDR3 region: CASSYEQYYQPQHF. CDR3 in DNA: TGTGCCAGCAGTTACGAACAGTATTATCAGCCCCAGCATTTT. The V call is TRBV6-5, the J call TRBJ1-5; D unresolved. There are 14 residues in the CDR3. Trimming stripped 2 bases from V and 5 bases from J, with 10 bases between. In germline, CDR1 is MNHEY, CDR2 SVGAGI.

There are a few counts of this clone. The chain recombines TRBV4-2 with TRBJ2-3, with D perhaps matching TRBD1 (5 bases). The CDR3 covers 12 residues. The V and J ends lost 1 base and 6 bases respectively, with 5 bases between them. In germline, CDR1 is LGHNA, CDR2 YNFKEQ. CDR3 sequence reads: CASSQAGDTQYF. As DNA, the CDR3 is TGTGCCAGCAGCCAAGCAGGGGATACGCAGTATTTT.

The rearrangement uses TRBV4-3 and TRBJ1-2; TRBD1 is a possible D gene (6 bases). This CDR3 contains 19 residues. V was trimmed by 1 base and J by 3 bases, leaving 24 bases between them. Per the germline V gene, CDR1 is LGHNA and CDR2 is YSLEER. CDR3 sequence reads: CASSQGFADTGTVDYGYTF. In DNA form, the CDR3 reads TGCGCCAGCAGCCAAGGTTTCGCAGATACAGGGACCGTTGACTATGGCTACACCTTC.

The rearrangement joins TRBV28 to TRBJ1-3, with D maybe TRBD1 (5 bases). Germline V lookup: CDR1 MDHEN, CDR2 SYDVKM. V lost 8 bases and J 1 base, leaving 18 bases between the germline ends. This CDR3 has 16 residues. CDR3 nucleotides: TGTGCCAGCCTCCAGAAGTGGGGGGTATCTGGAAACACCATATATTTT. Amino acids: CASLQKWGVSGNTIYF. Drawing the rest from reference TRBV28 and TRBJ1-3, the complete variable domain is DVKVTQSSRYLVKRTGEKVFLECVQDMDHENMFWYRQDPGLGLRLIYFSYDVKMKEKGDIPEGYSVSREKKERFSLILESASTNQTSMYLCASLQKWGVSGNTIYFGEGSWLTVV.

The chain links TRBV30 to TRBJ1-5; D is perhaps TRBD1 (6 bases). This CDR3 has 18 residues. Trimming cost V 3 bases and J 4 bases, with 25 bases left between them. Per germline, CDR1 GTSNPN and CDR2 SVGIG (reference sequence). CDR3 bases: TGTGCCTGGAGCAAGATGACAGGCCTTGGGGTCCGGAATCAGCCCCAGCATTTT. It translates to CAWSKMTGLGVRNQPQHF.

This clone was recorded only once. The V and J genes are TRBV30 and TRBJ2-7; 7 bases are shared with TRBD2. With V trimmed by 4 bases and J by 1 base, 13 bases remained unmatched. Per the germline V gene, CDR1 is GTSNPN and CDR2 is SVGIG (reference sequence). The CDR3 covers 16 residues. CDR3 amino acids: CAWTTSDPRKSYEQYF. CDR3 in DNA: TGTGCCTGGACCACTAGCGATCCCCGGAAATCCTACGAGCAGTACTTC.

The chain has TRBV7-2 and TRBJ2-1, with D perhaps matching TRBD2 (5 bases). From germline, CDR1 is SGHTA and CDR2 FQGNSA. With 5 bases removed from V and 16 bases from J, the gap between germline ends came to 15 bases. The CDR3 runs 11 residues. As DNA, the CDR3 is TGTGCCAGCAGCCCCGGGGAGTTACAATTCTTC. The encoded protein is CASSPGELQFF.

This chain links TRBV27 with TRBJ2-7; 7 bases align to TRBD1. This CDR3 contains 14 residues. Germline CDR1 and CDR2: MNHEY and SMNVEV (reference sequence). The J segment lost 2 bases and the V segment lost 6 bases, leaving 7 bases of the junction unmatched. The CDR3 DNA reads TGTGCCAGCAGAATGGGACAGTCCACCTACGAGCAGTACTTC. Protein: CASRMGQSTYEQYF.

This clone was picked up one time. The J gene is TRBJ1-5, the V gene TRBV4-1; TRBD1 matches 11 bases. V was pared by 1 base and J by 9 bases, with 5 bases of the junction left unmatched. Germline V gives CDR1 MGHRA, CDR2 YSYEKL. This CDR3 is 15 amino acids long. Written as DNA, the CDR3 is TGCGCCAGCAGCCAAGGTCCGGGACAGGGGGTGCCCCAGCATTTT. The encoded protein is CASSQGPGQGVPQHF.

In its sample, this clone was seen once. The CDR3 coding sequence is TGTGCCAGTACGGACAGGGGCGATCTTATAAGCAATCAGCCCCAGCATTTT. Translating gives CASTDRGDLISNQPQHF. The genes are TRBV19 and TRBJ1-5; TRBD1 agrees at 9 bases. With 7 bases clipped from V and 1 base from J, the junction kept 11 bases outside the gene matches. The CDR3 loop spans 17 amino acids. From germline, CDR1 is LNHDA and CDR2 SQIVND (reference sequence).

This clone was counted only a few times. The J gene is TRBJ1-5, the V gene TRBV9, with D possibly matching TRBD1 (5 bases). V was pared by 3 bases and J by 2 bases, with 12 bases between. The CDR3 contains 15 residues. The germline gives CDR1 SGDLS, CDR2 YYNGEE. The CDR3 DNA reads as TGTGCCAGCAGCGGCGGGACCGGGGGCAATCAGCCCCAGCATTTT. Translated: CASSGGTGGNQPQHF. Full variable domain (rest looked up from reference TRBV9 and TRBJ1-5): DSGVTQTPKHLITATGQRVTLRCSPRSGDLSVYWYQQSLDQGLQFLIQYYNGEERAKGNILERFSAQQFPDLHSELNLSSLELGDSALYFCASSGGTGGNQPQHFGDGTRLSIL.

This chain joins TRBV6-6 and TRBJ2-7; 7 nucleotides align to TRBD1. CDR1 is MNHNY, CDR2 SVGAGI, per germline (reference sequence). The CDR3 sequence is 13 residues long. The V gene end was trimmed by 6 bases and the J gene end by 12 bases; junction bases not matched to a gene: 14. CDR3 in amino acids: CASSDSTRQGLYF. CDR3 DNA sequence: TGTGCCAGCAGCGACTCCACCAGACAGGGTCTGTACTTC.

The genes are TRBV7-3 and TRBJ2-2, with 8 bases aligning to TRBD1. This CDR3 has 13 amino acids. V lost 4 bases to trimming and J lost 7 bases; unmatched junction nucleotides: 2. CDR1 and CDR2 from the germline V gene are SGHTA and FQGTGA. CDR3 bases: TGTGCCAGCAGCTCAACAGGGGGCGGGGAGCTGTTTTTT. Translated: CASSSTGGGELFF.

The V and J genes are TRBV4-1 and TRBJ2-1, with unresolved D. The CDR3 has 17 amino acids. The V end was cut by 8 bases, the J end by 0 bases, with 20 bases between. CDR1 MGHRA and CDR2 YSYEKL come from the germline V gene. The CDR3 loop is CASSTSGAPRSYNEQFF. The CDR3 coding sequence is TGCGCCAGCTCGACATCTGGTGCCCCCCGCTCCTACAATGAGCAGTTCTTC.

This rearrangement joins TRBV28 to TRBJ1-2; D ambiguous. This CDR3 is 15 amino acids long. Looked up from germline, CDR1 is MDHEN and CDR2 is SYDVKM. V was trimmed by 5 bases and J by 3 bases, leaving 16 bases between them. DNA of the CDR3: TGTGCCAGCAGTGAACGGAGAGAGTGGGACTATGGCTACACCTTC. Its protein product is CASSERREWDYGYTF.